The sequence of this T cell receptor beta chain was determined in a study of long-term antiretroviral therapy in people with HIV. Version v3.0 of the immunoSEQ assay was performed at survey level. Here immunoSEQ multiplex PCR was the method, and the copy in TCRdb shows in-frame clones only, minus some. The table includes tens of thousands of clones, approximately 90% detected once. The V gene's germline CDR1 is MNHEY and CDR2 SVGAGI. This CDR3 region has 16 residues. V lost 2 bases and J lost 4; bases outside the gene matches: 11. The sequence was collected from a young man with HIV. V is TRBV6-5 and J is TRBJ2-7; 7 bases line up with TRBD1. The sequences come from unsorted PBMCs, collected 3.1 years after starting antiretroviral therapy. The CDR3 protein is CASSYAPGTVTYEQYF. The CDR3, as DNA: TGTGCCAGCAGTTACGCTCCCGGGACAGTGACTTACGAGCAGTACTTC.